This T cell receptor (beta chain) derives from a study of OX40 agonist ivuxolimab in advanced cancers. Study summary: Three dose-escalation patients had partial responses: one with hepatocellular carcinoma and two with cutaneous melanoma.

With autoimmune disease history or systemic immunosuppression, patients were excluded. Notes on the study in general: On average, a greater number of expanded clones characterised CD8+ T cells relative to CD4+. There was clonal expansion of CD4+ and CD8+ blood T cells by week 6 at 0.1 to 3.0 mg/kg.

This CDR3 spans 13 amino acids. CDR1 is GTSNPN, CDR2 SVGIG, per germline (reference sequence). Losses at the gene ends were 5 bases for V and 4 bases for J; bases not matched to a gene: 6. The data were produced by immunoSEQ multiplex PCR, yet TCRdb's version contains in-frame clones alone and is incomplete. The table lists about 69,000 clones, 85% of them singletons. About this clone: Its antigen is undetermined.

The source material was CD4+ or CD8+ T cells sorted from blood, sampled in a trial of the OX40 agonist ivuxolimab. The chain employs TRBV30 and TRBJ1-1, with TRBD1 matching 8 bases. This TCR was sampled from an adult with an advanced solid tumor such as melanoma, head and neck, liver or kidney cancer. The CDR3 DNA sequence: TGTGCCTGGGCCGAGGACAGGGCCACTGAAGCTTTCTTT. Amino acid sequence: CAWAEDRATEAFF.